The 24 T cell receptor beta chains below all came from one sample that was sequenced in a study of blood T cell repertoires in COVID-19. Generated by immunoSEQ multiplex PCR, the TCRdb table keeps only in-frame clones and is missing some. The table shows under 300,000 clones, with roughly 85% occurring only once. Specimen: peripheral blood. The receptors shown here come from a woman aged 45-60 years who had recovered from COVID-19.

The V gene is TRBV9, the J gene TRBJ1-5, with D unclear. This CDR3 spans 14 amino acids. V lost 4 bases and J 0 bases, leaving 8 bases between the germline ends. CDR1 and CDR2 from the germline V gene are SGDLS and YYNGEE. The CDR3 sequence: CASSSTDSNQPQHF. CDR3 sequence (DNA): TGTGCCAGCAGCTCGACTGATAGCAATCAGCCCCAGCATTTT.

This clone was counted a few times. The chain couples TRBV6-1 to TRBJ1-5, with 8 bases fitting TRBD1. CDR1 and CDR2 from the germline V gene are MNHNS and SASEGT. This CDR3 has 19 residues. V was pared by 2 bases and J by 7 bases, with 19 bases of the junction left unmatched. The CDR3 reads CASSEHSGTGTGFGQPQHF. The CDR3 DNA reads TGTGCCAGCAGTGAACACTCCGGGACAGGAACGGGGTTTGGACAGCCCCAGCATTTT.

This chain links TRBV19 with TRBJ1-1, with D unresolved. Germline values: CDR1 LNHDA, CDR2 SQIVND (reference sequence). The CDR3 is made up of 10 amino acids. Trimming shortened V by 11 bases and J by 6 bases, and 10 bases separated the two germline ends. Here the CDR3 reads CACGWPEAFF. DNA for the CDR3: TGTGCCTGCGGGTGGCCTGAAGCTTTCTTT.

The chain has TRBV19 and TRBJ2-5; possible D gene TRBD2, 6 bases. The CDR3 is 13 amino acids. Germline values: CDR1 LNHDA, CDR2 SQIVND (reference sequence). Trimming removed 10 bases at V and 5 bases at J, with 17 bases between. The CDR3, as DNA: TGTGCCACAAGGGTCGGGGGTGGCGAGACCCAGTACTTC. Translation gives CATRVGGGETQYF.

The chain uses TRBV27 and TRBJ2-1; 15 bases align to TRBD2. J gave up 2 bases and V 5 bases, and 4 bases lay outside the gene matches. The CDR3 is 17 residues long. Germline CDR1 and CDR2: MNHEY and SMNVEV (reference sequence). The DNA for the CDR3 is TGTGCCAGCAGTCCGGGACTAGCGGGAGGCCCCTACAATGAGCAGTTCTTC. It yields the protein CASSPGLAGGPYNEQFF.

The chain joins TRBV2 to TRBJ2-2, with 7 nucleotides matching TRBD1. The V segment lost 4 bases and the J segment 3 bases; nucleotides outside the gene matches: 2. CDR3 length: 14 amino acids. The germline V gene encodes CDR1 SNHLY and CDR2 FYNNEI. The CDR3: CASSGQGYTGELFF. CDR3 DNA sequence: TGTGCCAGCAGTGGACAGGGATACACCGGGGAGCTGTTTTTT.

The gene calls are TRBV27 and TRBJ2-1, with 7 nucleotides matching TRBD2. CDR3 length: 17 amino acids. Trimming at V came to 0 bases and at J to 2 bases, leaving 7 bases not matched to a gene. The germline gives CDR1 MNHEY, CDR2 SMNVEV (reference sequence). CDR3 nucleotides: TGTGCCAGCAGTTTATCGGCTAGCGGAGGGCCCTACAATGAGCAGTTCTTC. Amino acids: CASSLSASGGPYNEQFF.

The rearrangement uses TRBV5-1 and TRBJ1-1; 11 bases align to TRBD1. V lost 2 bases, J lost 1 base, and 4 bases stayed unmatched. CDR1 is SGHRS and CDR2 is YFSETQ in the germline V gene. This CDR3 spans 16 amino acids. The CDR3 is CASSLGQGAGNTEAFF. Here the CDR3 DNA reads TGCGCCAGCAGCTTAGGACAGGGGGCTGGGAACACTGAAGCTTTCTTT.

The table lists this clone with a count of one. The gene calls are TRBV5-1 and TRBJ2-1; perhaps TRBD1 as D (5 bases). V gave up 0 bases and J gave up 2 bases, with 15 bases separating them. Germline V gene sequence: CDR1 SGHRS, CDR2 YFSETQ. This CDR3 spans 17 amino acids. The CDR3 region is CASSLVSAGAPYNEQFF. CDR3 sequence (DNA): TGCGCCAGCAGCTTGGTATCGGCTGGGGCTCCCTACAATGAGCAGTTCTTC.

This clone was observed a few times. J is TRBJ2-5 and V is TRBV6-2 or TRBV6-3, with unresolved D. CDR1 is MNHEY and CDR2 is SVGEGT in the germline V gene. This CDR3 is 14 amino acids long. Trimming cost V 1 base and J 1 base, with 7 bases left between them. The CDR3 DNA follows: TGTGCCAGCAGTTACTTGACAACCCAAGAGACCCAGTACTTC. It yields the protein CASSYLTTQETQYF.

The rearrangement joins TRBV4-3 to TRBJ2-3; D might be TRBD1 (6 bases). CDR1 and CDR2 from the germline V gene are LGHNA and YSLEER. Deletions cut 1 base from V and 2 bases from J, with 19 bases between. The CDR3 has 18 residues. The CDR3 nucleotides read TGCGCCAGCAGCCAAGGTGTCGGGACACCAGGTACCACAGATACGCAGTATTTT. This encodes CASSQGVGTPGTTDTQYF.

The chain links TRBV24-1 to TRBJ2-3, with a weak D call TRBD2 (5 bases). The CDR3 runs 14 residues. Germline CDR1 is KGHDR and CDR2 is SFDVKD. V lost 0 bases and J 6 bases, leaving 9 bases between the germline ends. CDR3 protein: CATSDLRTQDTQYF. In DNA, the CDR3 is TGTGCCACCAGTGATTTGAGGACTCAGGATACGCAGTATTTT.

The V gene is TRBV29-1, the J gene TRBJ2-2, with 10 bases aligning to TRBD1. V gave up 7 bases and J gave up 3 bases; unmatched junction bases: 8. Germline V CDR1 and CDR2: SQVTM, ANQGSEA. The CDR3 runs to 15 residues. The CDR3 is CSAKSGTGDTGELFF. CDR3 DNA sequence: TGCAGCGCTAAGAGTGGGACAGGGGACACCGGGGAGCTGTTTTTT.

This clone appeared a single time. In nucleotides, the CDR3 is TGCGCCAGCAGCTTAAGGGGAGCGGGTATCACTGAAGCTTTCTTT. Encoded protein: CASSLRGAGITEAFF. The V gene is TRBV5-1, the J gene TRBJ1-1; the D gene is possibly TRBD1 (5 bases). The CDR3 has 15 residues. Germline V gene data show CDR1 as SGHRS and CDR2 as YFSETQ. V lost 2 bases and J 4 bases, leaving 15 bases between the germline ends.

The V gene is TRBV19, the J gene TRBJ2-7; 11 bases line up with TRBD1. V was pared by 5 bases and J by 6 bases, with 6 bases of the junction left unmatched. The length of the CDR3 is 14 residues. From germline, CDR1 is LNHDA and CDR2 SQIVND (reference sequence). CDR3 sequence: CASSVGQGEAEQYF. The CDR3 bases are TGTGCCAGTAGTGTGGGACAGGGGGAGGCCGAGCAGTACTTC.

The chain uses TRBV14 and TRBJ2-5, with 7 bases identical to TRBD1. Germline values: CDR1 SGHDN, CDR2 FVKESK. CDR3 size: 14 residues. The junction had 8 bases not matched to a gene; V was cut back by 5 bases and J by 5 bases. CDR3 bases: TGTGCCAGCAGCAACAGGGGCCCCGGGGAGACCCAGTACTTC. Translated, it gives CASSNRGPGETQYF.

The J gene is TRBJ1-6, the V gene TRBV18; D not certain. CDR1 KGHSH and CDR2 LQKENI come from the germline V gene. This CDR3 contains 13 residues. The germline V and J ends were trimmed by 5 bases and 10 bases, with 12 bases remaining between them. CDR3 sequence reads: CASSADGRSPLHF. The CDR3, as DNA: TGTGCCAGCTCAGCGGACGGGAGGTCACCCCTCCACTTT.

The rearrangement uses TRBV5-4 and TRBJ2-5; 7 bases match TRBD1. CDR3 length: 15 amino acids. From germline, CDR1 is SGHNT and CDR2 YYREEE (reference sequence). V lost 4 bases, J lost 1 base, and 7 bases stayed unmatched. In nucleotides, the CDR3 is TGTGCCAGCAGCCAGGGACAGATCGGCCAAGAGACCCAGTACTTC. It yields the protein CASSQGQIGQETQYF.

The chain links TRBV3-1 (or the pseudogene TRBV3-2) to TRBJ1-3; TRBD1 aligns across 7 bases. The CDR3 is made up of 15 amino acids. CDR1 and CDR2 (germline): LGHDT, YNNKEL (reference sequence). The ends lost 7 bases at V and 2 bases at J; junction bases unmatched: 8. The chain's CDR3 is CASTHNRGTGNTIYF. CDR3 sequence (DNA): TGTGCCAGCACCCACAACAGGGGAACTGGAAACACCATATATTTT.

V and J are TRBV12-3 or TRBV12-4 and TRBJ1-6; 10 bases align to TRBD1. The V segment lost 7 bases and the J segment 8 bases; nucleotides outside the gene matches: 2. This CDR3 has 13 amino acids. The CDR3 here is CASTGQGDSPLHF. DNA for the CDR3: TGTGCCAGCACCGGACAGGGGGATTCACCCCTCCACTTT.

Only a few counts were recorded for this clone. The chain carries TRBV4-1 and TRBJ1-6; the D gene is possibly TRBD1 (5 bases). Germline CDR1 reads MGHRA; CDR2 reads YSYEKL. There are 15 residues in the CDR3. The V end was cut by 0 bases, the J end by 11 bases, with 14 bases between. This CDR3 reads CASSQDAGILAPLHF. DNA of the CDR3: TGCGCCAGCAGCCAAGATGCAGGGATTCTGGCACCCCTCCACTTT.

This chain uses TRBV10-2 with TRBJ1-4; D not resolved. Germline CDR1 reads WSHSY; CDR2 reads SAAADI. Trimming pared 2 bases from V and 3 bases from J, leaving 13 bases between. This CDR3 is built from 16 residues. The CDR3: CASSEPRGRPNEKLFF. CDR3 coding DNA: TGCGCCAGCAGTGAGCCCCGAGGTCGGCCTAATGAAAAACTGTTTTTT.

This chain links TRBV24-1 with TRBJ1-2; 7 bases fit TRBD1. Germline assignment: CDR1 KGHDR and CDR2 SFDVKD. The V segment lost 6 bases and the J segment 1 base; nucleotides outside the gene matches: 10. The CDR3 spans 16 residues. The CDR3 nucleotides are TGTGCCACCAGTCTGACAGGGAGTCCCCTTAACTATGGCTACACCTTC. Translation: CATSLTGSPLNYGYTF.

This chain joins TRBV18 and TRBJ1-1; the D gene is possibly TRBD1 (6 bases). Trimming removed 5 bases at V and 1 base at J, with 8 bases between. Germline CDR1 and CDR2: KGHSH and LQKENI. The CDR3 loop spans 13 amino acids. In DNA, the CDR3 is TGTGCCAGCTCAAGGGACACGAACACTGAAGCTTTCTTT. Translated, it gives CASSRDTNTEAFF.